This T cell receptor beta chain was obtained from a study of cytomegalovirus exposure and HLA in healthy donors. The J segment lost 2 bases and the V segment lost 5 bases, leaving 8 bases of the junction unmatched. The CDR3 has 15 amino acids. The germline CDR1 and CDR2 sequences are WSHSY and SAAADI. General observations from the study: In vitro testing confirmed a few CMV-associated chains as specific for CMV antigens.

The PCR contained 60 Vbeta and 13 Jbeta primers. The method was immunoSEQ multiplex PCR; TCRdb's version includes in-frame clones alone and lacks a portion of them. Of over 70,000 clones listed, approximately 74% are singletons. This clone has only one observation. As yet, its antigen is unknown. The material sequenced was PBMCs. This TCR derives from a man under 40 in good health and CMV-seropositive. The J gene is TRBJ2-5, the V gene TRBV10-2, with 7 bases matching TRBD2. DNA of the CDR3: TGCGCCAGCAGTCCTGGGTACGGGGGGCAAGAGACCCAGTACTTC. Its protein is CASSPGYGGQETQYF.